This is a list of T cell receptor beta chains from one sample in a study of shared clonotypes between healthy human individuals. The protocol was immunoSEQ multiplex PCR, while the TCRdb copy is restricted to in-frame clones and leaves out a portion. The sample records about 1 million clones, roughly 75% being singletons. What was sequenced was memory CD4+ T cells sorted from blood. Receptor source: a man aged 18 to 29 in good health. The CDR3 runs from the conserved cysteine through the conserved F or W. A D gene is named only where the DNA matches it firmly. Rows may omit the clone size; those that give it use once, few, many or a size class.

d_gene	v_gene	j_gene	abundance	CDR3aa	CDR3nt
-	TRBV7-9	TRBJ2-7	-	CASSLLAGHEQYF	TGTGCCAGCAGCTTACTCGCGGGCCACGAGCAGTACTTC
-	TRBV15	TRBJ2-1	-	CATSRDLHSLSGNEQFF	TGTGCCACCAGCAGAGATCTACACTCCCTCAGCGGAAATGAGCAGTTCTTC
TRBD1	TRBV9	TRBJ1-3	-	CASSVQGASGNTIYF	TGTGCCAGCAGCGTTCAGGGGGCGAGTGGAAACACCATATATTTT
-	TRBV2	TRBJ2-5	-	CASSPRGGKETQYF	TGTGCCAGCAGCCCCCGGGGCGGGAAAGAGACCCAGTACTTC
-	TRBV9	TRBJ2-3	-	CASSVATSRWDTQYF	TGTGCCAGCAGCGTAGCAACTAGCAGGTGGGATACGCAGTATTTT
TRBD2	TRBV7-9	TRBJ2-3	-	CASSPIAGSTDTQYF	TGTGCCAGCAGCCCTATAGCGGGAAGCACAGATACGCAGTATTTT
-	TRBV5-1	TRBJ1-2	-	CASSLGDSGNGYTF	TGCGCCAGCAGCTTGGGGGACTCGGGGAATGGCTACACCTTC
-	TRBV11-2	TRBJ1-5	-	CASSLEGGVQPQHF	TGTGCCAGCAGCTTAGAAGGGGGTGTTCAGCCCCAGCATTTT
-	TRBV28	TRBJ2-2	-	CASSPEGAGTGELFF	TGTGCCAGCAGTCCAGAGGGTGCAGGAACCGGGGAGCTGTTTTTT
-	TRBV2	TRBJ2-7	few	CATNPYEQYF	TGTGCCACCAACCCCTACGAGCAGTACTTC
TRBD1	TRBV28	TRBJ1-2	-	CASTSNPQQGARGYTF	TGTGCCAGCACCTCCAATCCCCAACAGGGGGCAAGGGGCTACACCTTC
TRBD1	TRBV6-1	TRBJ1-1	once	CASSPGQGVTEAFF	TGTGCCAGCAGTCCCGGACAGGGGGTCACTGAAGCTTTCTTT
TRBD2	TRBV5-1	TRBJ2-5	-	CASSSGSAGVSETQYF	TGCGCCAGCAGCTCGGGGAGCGCGGGAGTGTCGGAGACCCAGTACTTC
TRBD1	TRBV11-2	TRBJ2-1	-	CASSPPGQGRHEQFF	TGTGCCAGCAGCCCTCCGGGACAGGGCCGCCATGAGCAGTTCTTC
-	TRBV11-3	TRBJ1-1	-	CASSLMGSNTEAFF	TGTGCCAGCAGCTTAATGGGCTCGAACACTGAAGCTTTCTTT
-	TRBV5-4	TRBJ2-1	-	CASSLDGLSEQFF	TGTGCCAGCAGCTTGGACGGTCTATCGGAGCAGTTCTTC
-	TRBV6-1	TRBJ2-3	-	CASSLKGEGTDTQYF	TGTGCCAGCAGTCTAAAAGGGGAGGGCACAGATACGCAGTATTTT
-	TRBV20-1	TRBJ2-7	-	CSTHGVYEQYF	TGCAGTACCCATGGGGTGTACGAGCAGTACTTC
-	TRBV29-1	TRBJ2-2	-	CSVRKQTNTGELFF	TGCAGCGTTAGGAAACAGACAAACACCGGGGAGCTGTTTTTT
TRBD2	TRBV27	TRBJ2-1	once	CASSFGLAGVQEQFF	TGTGCCAGCAGTTTCGGACTAGCGGGAGTACAGGAGCAGTTCTTC
TRBD2	TRBV10-1	TRBJ2-3	-	CASSHASGRTDTQYF	TGCGCCAGCAGTCATGCGAGCGGGAGAACAGATACGCAGTATTTT
-	TRBV19	TRBJ2-1	few	CASSIQGGYEQFF	TGTGCCAGTAGTATACAGGGGGGCTATGAGCAGTTCTTC
-	TRBV7-3	TRBJ2-2	-	CASSFGLHTGELFF	TGTGCCAGCAGCTTCGGGCTACATACCGGGGAGCTGTTTTTT
-	TRBV19	TRBJ2-1	-	CASSRDGSNNEQFF	TGTGCCAGTTCACGGGACGGATCTAACAATGAGCAGTTCTTC
-	TRBV21-1	TRBJ1-1	-	CASSKQDGEDTEAFF	TGTGCCAGCAGCAAGCAGGACGGGGAGGACACTGAAGCTTTCTTT
TRBD2	TRBV15	TRBJ2-1	-	CATSNGLAGNRILAQFF	TGTGCCACCAGCAACGGACTAGCGGGTAACCGAATTTTAGCGCAGTTCTTC
TRBD2	TRBV6-5	TRBJ2-1	-	CASIPGLAGGEQFF	TGTGCCAGCATCCCCGGACTAGCGGGTGGTGAGCAGTTCTTC
-	TRBV6-1	TRBJ2-3	many	CASSEYQDFQF	TGTGCCAGCAGTGAATATCAGGACTTCCAGTTT
-	TRBV7-2	TRBJ2-1	-	CASSLSSSSYNEQFF	TGTGCCAGCAGCTTAAGTTCTAGCTCCTACAATGAGCAGTTCTTC
TRBD1	TRBV11-2	TRBJ1-2	few	CASSPGTGPYGYTF	TGTGCCAGCAGCCCCGGGACAGGGCCCTATGGCTACACCTTC
TRBD2	TRBV9	TRBJ2-1	-	CASSLSGRAAYNEQFF	TGTGCCAGCAGTCTTAGCGGGAGGGCCGCGTACAATGAGCAGTTCTTC
TRBD1	TRBV7-6	TRBJ1-5	few	CASSSGTVNQPQHF	TGTGCCAGCAGCTCCGGGACAGTTAATCAGCCCCAGCATTTT
-	TRBV29-1	TRBJ1-2	few	CSAYYGTPNYGYTF	TGCAGCGCCTATTACGGGACTCCTAACTATGGCTACACCTTC
-	TRBV21-1	TRBJ1-5	-	CASSNRRSNQPQHF	TGTGCCAGCAGCAACAGGAGAAGCAATCAGCCCCAGCATTTT
TRBD2	TRBV7-9	TRBJ2-1	-	CASSSTGGPFEQFF	TGTGCCAGCAGCTCGACGGGGGGGCCCTTTGAGCAGTTCTTC
TRBD1	TRBV7-2	TRBJ1-6	-	CASSIRDRYNSPLHF	TGTGCCAGCAGCATACGGGACAGGTATAATTCACCCCTCCACTTT
-	TRBV2	TRBJ2-7	-	CASRSTGPSYEQYF	TGTGCCAGCAGATCCACCGGGCCAAGCTACGAGCAGTACTTC